The 23 T cell receptor beta chains below were found in one sample sequenced in a study of shared clonotypes between healthy human individuals. Measured with immunoSEQ multiplex PCR; TCRdb has only the in-frame clones, and not every one. The sample carries about 1,800,000 clones, over 85% recorded once. Terminally differentiated effector memory CD45RA+ cells were left out of the naive CD8 fraction, which was CD45RO-negative and positively selected for CCR7. Sequencing used naive CD8+ T cells sorted from blood. All receptors derive from a young man in good health.

The gene calls are TRBV18 and TRBJ2-3; D ambiguous. CDR3 length equals 14 residues. Trimming shortened V by 0 bases and J by 0 bases, and 4 bases separated the two germline ends. Germline values: CDR1 KGHSH, CDR2 LQKENI. The CDR3 sequence is CASSPPVSTDTQYF. The CDR3 DNA sequence: TGTGCCAGCTCACCACCCGTAAGCACAGATACGCAGTATTTT. Full variable domain (remainder filled in from reference TRBV18 and TRBJ2-3): NAGVMQNPRHLVRRRGQEARLRCSPMKGHSHVYWYRQLPEEGLKFMVYLQKENIIDESGMPKERFSAEFPKEGPSILRIQQVVRGDSAAYFCASSPPVSTDTQYFGPGTRLTVL.

This chain uses TRBV7-9 with TRBJ1-1; TRBD1 is a possible D gene (5 bases). The CDR3 consists of 15 residues. The ends were cut back, 1 base at V and 5 bases at J, with 14 bases in the middle. Germline V gene sequence: CDR1 SEHNR, CDR2 FQNEAQ (reference sequence). CDR3 sequence (DNA): TGTGCCAGCAGCTTAGGTACGGGGACTCGTACTGAAGCTTTCTTT. Translation gives CASSLGTGTRTEAFF. Supplemented by reference TRBV7-9 and TRBJ1-1, the full variable domain reads DTGVSQNPRHKITKRGQNVTFRCDPISEHNRLYWYRQTLGQGPEFLTYFQNEAQLEKSRLLSDRFSAERPKGSFSTLEIQRTEQGDSAMYLCASSLGTGTRTEAFFGQGTRLTVV.

This clone was detected once. The sample has other DNA sequences that encode this CDR3 too. The CDR3 DNA reads as TGTGCCAGCAGTTTAGCGGGACAGGGGAGGGGCGAGCAGTACTTC. Its protein is CASSLAGQGRGEQYF. V is TRBV27 and J is TRBJ2-7; TRBD1 agrees at 10 bases. The CDR3 has 15 amino acids. From germline, CDR1 is MNHEY and CDR2 SMNVEV (reference sequence). Losses at the gene ends were 2 bases for V and 6 bases for J; bases not matched to a gene: 7.

The CDR3: CASSHEDTGELFF. The CDR3 DNA reads TGTGCCAGCAGCCACGAGGACACCGGGGAGCTGTTTTTT. The genes are TRBV6-6 and TRBJ2-2; D gene ambiguous. Germline values: CDR1 MNHNY, CDR2 SVGAGI (reference sequence). V was shortened by 6 bases and J by 3 bases, with 8 bases between the two germline ends. This CDR3 has 13 residues.

The CDR3 loop reads CASSGQGDDQPQHF. CDR3 DNA: TGTGCCAGCAGTGGTCAGGGGGATGATCAGCCCCAGCATTTT. The chain combines TRBV2 with TRBJ1-5; the match to TRBD1 covers 7 bases. With V trimmed by 4 bases and J by 5 bases, 5 bases remained unmatched. There are 14 residues in the CDR3. Germline V gene sequence: CDR1 SNHLY, CDR2 FYNNEI.

Comments on this clone: Different DNA sequences within this sample yield the same CDR3. The chain couples TRBV5-6 to TRBJ2-7; the D is unclear. This CDR3 is 14 amino acids long. Trimming removed 0 bases at V and 3 bases at J, with 10 bases between. Germline CDR1 reads SGHDT; CDR2 reads YYEEEE. The CDR3 region is CASSLGGTGYEQYF. In DNA, the CDR3 is TGTGCCAGCAGCTTGGGGGGAACGGGCTACGAGCAGTACTTC.

This sequence joins TRBV9 and TRBJ2-7; 9 bases line up with TRBD1. The germline V gene encodes CDR1 SGDLS and CDR2 YYNGEE. This CDR3 is built from 14 residues. Losses at the gene ends were 5 bases for V and 6 bases for J; bases not matched to a gene: 9. The CDR3 bases are TGTGCCAGCAGTCCTTGGGACAGGGTTGGCGAGCAGTACTTC. Translation gives CASSPWDRVGEQYF.

The chain is built from TRBV11-3 and TRBJ2-2; D is unclear. V lost 5 bases, J lost 5 bases, and 6 bases lay in between. Germline CDR1 and CDR2: SGHNT and YENEEA. The CDR3 runs 12 residues. The CDR3 DNA reads as TGTGCCAGCAGCCCTTCTACCGGGGAGCTGTTTTTT. Amino acids: CASSPSTGELFF.

As for this clone: Distinct nucleotide sequences in the sample also encode this CDR3. The rearrangement links TRBV6-6 to TRBJ2-7, with D maybe TRBD1 (6 bases). CDR1 is MNHNY, CDR2 SVGAGI, per germline (reference sequence). This CDR3 is 14 amino acids long. Between the trimmed V and J ends, which lost 2 bases and 2 bases, there was a span of 10 bases. The chain's CDR3 is CASSYAGVTYEQYF. DNA of the CDR3: TGTGCCAGCAGTTACGCAGGGGTCACCTACGAGCAGTACTTC.

The chain couples TRBV11-2 to TRBJ2-5; 9 nucleotides agree with TRBD2. V was pared by 5 bases and J by 4 bases, with 17 bases of the junction left unmatched. Germline V gene data show CDR1 as SGHAT and CDR2 as FQNNGV. The CDR3 totals 18 residues. CDR3 DNA: TGTGCCAGCAGCCCCCAATGGGGCGGGGGGGGCCTCGGAGAGACCCAGTACTTC. This codes for CASSPQWGGGGLGETQYF. The full variable domain, in which reference TRBV11-2 and TRBJ2-5 provide the parts outside the CDR3, is EAGVAQSPRYKIIEKRQSVAFWCNPISGHATLYWYQQILGQGPKLLIQFQNNGVVDDSQLPKDRFSAERLKGVDSTLKIQPAKLEDSAVYLCASSPQWGGGGLGETQYFGPGTRLLVL.

The count of this clone is one. The rearrangement links TRBV4-1 to TRBJ1-1, with D uncertain. The CDR3 contains 15 residues. V was shortened by 4 bases and J by 0 bases, with 12 bases between the two germline ends. In germline, CDR1 is MGHRA, CDR2 YSYEKL. In DNA form, the CDR3 reads TGCGCCAGCAGCCCAGAAGGGCTCCTGAACACTGAAGCTTTCTTT. Protein sequence: CASSPEGLLNTEAFF.

The J gene is TRBJ1-2, the V gene TRBV6-6; 7 bases fit TRBD1. V was pared by 2 bases and J by 3 bases, with 6 bases of the junction left unmatched. The germline V gene encodes CDR1 MNHNY and CDR2 SVGAGI (reference sequence). This CDR3 has 15 residues. The CDR3 protein is CASSYAAGGYYGYTF. CDR3 coding DNA: TGTGCCAGCAGTTACGCGGCAGGGGGTTACTATGGCTACACCTTC.

The genes are TRBV4-1 and TRBJ2-2, with unresolved D. Germline lookup yields CDR1 MGHRA and CDR2 YSYEKL. V lost 5 bases, J lost 6 bases, and 10 bases lay in between. The CDR3 loop spans 13 amino acids. CDR3 protein: CASSAQVSGELFF. CDR3 bases: TGCGCCAGCAGCGCTCAGGTTTCCGGGGAGCTGTTTTTT.

The chain employs TRBV9 and TRBJ2-7, with 7 bases that match TRBD1. V gave up 1 base and J gave up 0 bases; unmatched junction bases: 1. CDR3 length equals 14 residues. Germline CDR1 SGDLS, CDR2 YYNGEE. The CDR3 protein is CASSVRQGSYEQYF. CDR3 nucleotide sequence: TGTGCCAGCAGCGTAAGACAGGGCTCCTACGAGCAGTACTTC.

This clone was recorded once. The V call is TRBV13, the J call TRBJ2-7, with 7 bases matching TRBD1. Germline loops: CDR1 PRHDT, CDR2 FYEKMQ (reference sequence). Losses at the gene ends were 5 bases for V and 5 bases for J; bases not matched to a gene: 9. The CDR3 extends over 14 amino acids. Here the CDR3 DNA reads TGTGCCAGCAGCGCCGTACAGGGGTCCGACGAGCAGTACTTC. Its translation: CASSAVQGSDEQYF.

Note on this clone: This sample includes further DNA sequences coding for the same CDR3. The gene calls are TRBV5-1 and TRBJ2-7, with 9 positions matching TRBD1. Per the germline V gene, CDR1 is SGHRS and CDR2 is YFSETQ. The J segment lost 5 bases and the V segment lost 0 bases, leaving 6 bases of the junction unmatched. This CDR3 has 15 residues. The CDR3 sequence is CASSLEQGAWDEQYF. The DNA for the CDR3 is TGCGCCAGCAGCTTGGAACAGGGGGCTTGGGACGAGCAGTACTTC. The whole variable domain, filled in from reference TRBV5-1 and TRBJ2-7, reads KAGVTQTPRYLIKTRGQQVTLSCSPISGHRSVSWYQQTPGQGLQFLFEYFSETQRNKGNFPGRFSGRQFSNSRSEMNVSTLELGDSALYLCASSLEQGAWDEQYFGPGTRLTVT.

The V gene is TRBV19, the J gene TRBJ1-3; D remains ambiguous. CDR1 is LNHDA, CDR2 SQIVND, per germline (reference sequence). Trimming left V 5 bases short and J 7 bases short, with 27 bases between. This CDR3 contains 18 residues. The CDR3 DNA reads as TGTGCCAGTAGTTCGGTGGATGTTGGGCACGAGGTGTTTAACACCATATATTTT. It codes for CASSSVDVGHEVFNTIYF.

The rearrangement joins TRBV7-9 to TRBJ2-3, with D perhaps TRBD2 (6 bases). The V gene's germline CDR1 is SEHNR and CDR2 FQNEAQ (reference sequence). This CDR3 is built from 16 residues. V was trimmed by 5 bases and J by 0 bases, leaving 15 bases between them. The CDR3 spells CASSEILATSTDTQYF. In DNA form, the CDR3 reads TGTGCCAGCAGCGAGATTCTAGCGACTAGCACAGATACGCAGTATTTT.

V and J are TRBV7-9 and TRBJ2-7, with D perhaps matching TRBD2 (6 bases). Germline V CDR1 and CDR2: SEHNR, FQNEAQ (reference sequence). The ends were cut back, 5 bases at V and 2 bases at J, with 16 bases in the middle. The CDR3 covers 15 residues. CDR3 sequence reads: CASSGRRDGTYEQYF. In DNA form, the CDR3 reads TGTGCCAGCAGCGGCCGGCGGGACGGCACCTACGAGCAGTACTTC.

The rearrangement joins TRBV4-3 to TRBJ2-1; no clear D. The germline V and J ends were trimmed by 0 bases and 0 bases, with 9 bases remaining between them. Germline CDR1 and CDR2: LGHNA and YSLEER. This CDR3 comprises 16 residues. The CDR3 sequence: CASSQDEISSYNEQFF. DNA of the CDR3: TGCGCCAGCAGCCAAGATGAGATAAGCTCCTACAATGAGCAGTTCTTC.

The DNA for the CDR3 is TGTGCCAGCAGCTTTAGCGAGTACGAGCAGTACTTC. Translated: CASSFSEYEQYF. The rearrangement uses TRBV11-2 and TRBJ2-7; tentatively, D is TRBD2 (5 bases). The ends were cut back, 3 bases at V and 4 bases at J, with 7 bases in the middle. This CDR3 region has 12 residues. Germline CDR1 SGHAT, CDR2 FQNNGV. Supplemented by reference TRBV11-2 and TRBJ2-7, the full variable domain reads EAGVAQSPRYKIIEKRQSVAFWCNPISGHATLYWYQQILGQGPKLLIQFQNNGVVDDSQLPKDRFSAERLKGVDSTLKIQPAKLEDSAVYLCASSFSEYEQYFGPGTRLTVT.

The chain links TRBV7-9 to TRBJ1-1, with 9 bases aligning to TRBD1. Germline trimming cut 0 bases from V and 0 bases from J; bases unmatched to any gene: 2. There are 16 residues in the CDR3. Germline V gives CDR1 SEHNR, CDR2 FQNEAQ (reference sequence). This chain's CDR3 is CASSLAGTGMNTEAFF. The CDR3 DNA follows: TGTGCCAGCAGCTTAGCGGGGACAGGGATGAACACTGAAGCTTTCTTT.

The CDR3 is CASSLVSGANVLTF. DNA of the CDR3: TGTGCCAGCAGTCTCGTTTCCGGGGCCAACGTCCTGACTTTC. The V call is TRBV6-5, the J call TRBJ2-6; D is undetermined. The CDR3 contains 14 residues. Per the germline V gene, CDR1 is MNHEY and CDR2 is SVGAGI. Trimming stripped 5 bases from V and 4 bases from J, with 9 bases between.